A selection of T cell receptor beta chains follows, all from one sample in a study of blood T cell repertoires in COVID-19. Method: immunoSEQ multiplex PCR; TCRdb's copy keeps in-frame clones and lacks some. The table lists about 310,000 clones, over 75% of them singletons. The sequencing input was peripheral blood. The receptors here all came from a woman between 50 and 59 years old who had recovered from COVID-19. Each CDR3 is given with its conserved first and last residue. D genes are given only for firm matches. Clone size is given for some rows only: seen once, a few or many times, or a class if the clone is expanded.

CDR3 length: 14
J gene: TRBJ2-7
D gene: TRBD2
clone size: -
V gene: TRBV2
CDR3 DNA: TGTGCCAGCAGTGGACTAGCGGGGGTAACCGAGCAGTACTTC
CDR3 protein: CASSGLAGVTEQYF

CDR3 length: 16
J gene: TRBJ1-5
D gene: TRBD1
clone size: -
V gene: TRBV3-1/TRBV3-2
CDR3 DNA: TGTGCCAGCAGCCAGGCCGGGACAGGGTCTAATCAGCCCCAGCATTTT
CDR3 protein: CASSQAGTGSNQPQHF

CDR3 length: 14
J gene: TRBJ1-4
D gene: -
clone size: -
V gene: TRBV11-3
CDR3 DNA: TGTGCCAGCAGCTTAGGTGGAGCTAATGAAAAACTGTTTTTT
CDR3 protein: CASSLGGANEKLFF

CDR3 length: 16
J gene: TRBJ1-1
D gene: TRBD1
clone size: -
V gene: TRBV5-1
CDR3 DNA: TGCGCCAGCAGCTTAACAGGGGTAGGGGGGAACACTGAAGCTTTCTTT
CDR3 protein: CASSLTGVGGNTEAFF

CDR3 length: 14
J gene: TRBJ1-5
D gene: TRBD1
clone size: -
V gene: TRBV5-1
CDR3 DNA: TGCGCCAGCAGCTTGGATACAGGGGTTGCGCCCCAGCATTTT
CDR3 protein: CASSLDTGVAPQHF

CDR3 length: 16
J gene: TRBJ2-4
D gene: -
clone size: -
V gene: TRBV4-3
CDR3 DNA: TGCGCCAGCAGCCAAGATCTCCGGGTCGGCAAAAACATTCAGTACTTC
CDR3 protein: CASSQDLRVGKNIQYF

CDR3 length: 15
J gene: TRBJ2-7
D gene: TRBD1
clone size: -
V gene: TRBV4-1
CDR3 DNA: TGCGCCAGCAGCCAACCCCGACAGGGTCTTCGCGAGCAGTACTTC
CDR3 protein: CASSQPRQGLREQYF

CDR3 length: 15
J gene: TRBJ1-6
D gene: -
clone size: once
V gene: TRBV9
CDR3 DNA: TGTGCCAGCAGCGTAGACGGACAGAGAAATTCACCCCTCCACTTT
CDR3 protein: CASSVDGQRNSPLHF

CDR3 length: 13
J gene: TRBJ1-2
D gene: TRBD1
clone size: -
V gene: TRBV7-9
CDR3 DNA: TGTGCCAGCAGCGCGGGACAGCTCGATGGCTACACCTTC
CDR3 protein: CASSAGQLDGYTF

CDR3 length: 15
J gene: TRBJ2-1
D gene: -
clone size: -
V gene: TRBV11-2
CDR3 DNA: TGTGCCAGCAGCTTAGAGGGCTTAGGTTACAATGAGCAGTTCTTC
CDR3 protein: CASSLEGLGYNEQFF

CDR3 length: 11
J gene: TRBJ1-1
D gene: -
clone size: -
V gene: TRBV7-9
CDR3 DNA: TGTGCCAGCATGTATAACACTGAAGCTTTCTTT
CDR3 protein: CASMYNTEAFF

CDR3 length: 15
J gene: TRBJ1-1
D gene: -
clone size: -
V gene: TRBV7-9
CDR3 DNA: TGTGCCAGCAGCCAAAGAGGACAACTTAACACTGAAGCTTTCTTT
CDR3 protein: CASSQRGQLNTEAFF

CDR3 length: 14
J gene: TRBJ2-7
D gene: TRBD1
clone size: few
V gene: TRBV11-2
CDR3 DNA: TGTGCCAGCAGCTTTAGGACAGGTTCCTACGAGCAGTACTTC
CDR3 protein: CASSFRTGSYEQYF

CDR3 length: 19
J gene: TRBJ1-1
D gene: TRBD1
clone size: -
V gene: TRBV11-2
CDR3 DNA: TGTGCCAGCAGCTTAGTATTCACCCCGACAGGGGGCAAAAGGGCTGAAGCTTTCTTT
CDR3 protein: CASSLVFTPTGGKRAEAFF

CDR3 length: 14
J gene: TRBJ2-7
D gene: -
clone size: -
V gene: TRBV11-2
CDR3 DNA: TGTGCCAGCAGCTTAGTTAGGAGCTCCTACGAGCAGTACTTC
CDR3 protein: CASSLVRSSYEQYF

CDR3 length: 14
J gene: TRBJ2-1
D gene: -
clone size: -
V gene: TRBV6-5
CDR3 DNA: TGTGCCAGCAGCCGGGGATTTTCCTACAATGAGCAGTTCTTC
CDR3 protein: CASSRGFSYNEQFF

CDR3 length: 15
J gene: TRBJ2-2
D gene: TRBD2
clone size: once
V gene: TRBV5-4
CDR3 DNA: TGTGCCAGCAGCTCCGGACTAGCGGGAGCCGGGGAGCTGTTTTTT
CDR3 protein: CASSSGLAGAGELFF

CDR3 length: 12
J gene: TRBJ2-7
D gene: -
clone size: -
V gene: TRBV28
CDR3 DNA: TGTGCCAGCAGATTAAAGCCCTACGAGCAGTACTTC
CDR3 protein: CASRLKPYEQYF

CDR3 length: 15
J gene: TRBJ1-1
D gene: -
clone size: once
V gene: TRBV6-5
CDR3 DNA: TGTGCCAGCAGTTACTCGGGCAGACGGAACACTGAAGCTTTCTTT
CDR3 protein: CASSYSGRRNTEAFF

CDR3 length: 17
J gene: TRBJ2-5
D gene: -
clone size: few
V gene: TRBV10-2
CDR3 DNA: TGCGCCAGCAGTGACAATCCGGGTGGGGGGGGCGAAGAGACCCAGTACTTC
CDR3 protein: CASSDNPGGGGEETQYF

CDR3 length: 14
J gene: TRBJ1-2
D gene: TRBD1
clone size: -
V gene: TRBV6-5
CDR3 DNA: TGTGCCAGCAGGGGACAGGGAGGATACTATGGCTACACCTTC
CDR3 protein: CASRGQGGYYGYTF

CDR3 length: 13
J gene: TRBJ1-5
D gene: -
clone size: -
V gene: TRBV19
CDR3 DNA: TGTGCCAGTACTCAGTGGGGGGAACAGCCCCAGCATTTT
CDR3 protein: CASTQWGEQPQHF

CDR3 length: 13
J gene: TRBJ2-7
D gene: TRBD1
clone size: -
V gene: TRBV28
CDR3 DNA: TGTGCCAGCAGTCCCCCCGGACAGGACGAGCAGTACTTC
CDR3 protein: CASSPPGQDEQYF

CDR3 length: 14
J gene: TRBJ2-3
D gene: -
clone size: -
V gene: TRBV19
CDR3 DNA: TGTGCCAGTAGTATGAGGCAGGGTGAAGATACGCAGTATTTT
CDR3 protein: CASSMRQGEDTQYF

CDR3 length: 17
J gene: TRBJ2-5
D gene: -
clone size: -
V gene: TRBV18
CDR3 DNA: TGTGCCAGCTCACCATCAGCCTCCAGGTCCTCTAAGGGGTCCCAGTACTTC
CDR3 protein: CASSPSASRSSKGSQYF

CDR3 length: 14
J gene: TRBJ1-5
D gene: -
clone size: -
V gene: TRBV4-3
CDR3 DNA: TGCGCCAGCAGCCAAGACGCGCGGGATCAGCCCCAGCATTTT
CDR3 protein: CASSQDARDQPQHF

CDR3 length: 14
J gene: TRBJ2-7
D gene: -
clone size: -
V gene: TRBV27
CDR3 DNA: TGTGCCAGCAGTCCCGGGGGAGAAGGTTACGAGCAGTACTTC
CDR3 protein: CASSPGGEGYEQYF

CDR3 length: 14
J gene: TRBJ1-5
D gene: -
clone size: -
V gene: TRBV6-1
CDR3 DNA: TGTGCCAGCAGTGAGGGACTGAGCAATCAGCCCCAGCATTTT
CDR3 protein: CASSEGLSNQPQHF

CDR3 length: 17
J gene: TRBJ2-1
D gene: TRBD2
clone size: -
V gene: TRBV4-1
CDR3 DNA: TGCGCCAGCAGCCAAGTAGGCGGGAGGTCCCGATATAATGAGCAGTTCTTC
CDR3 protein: CASSQVGGRSRYNEQFF

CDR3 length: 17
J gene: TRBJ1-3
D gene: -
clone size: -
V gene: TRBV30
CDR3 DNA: TGTGCCTGGAGTAGACGGGAGATAGCTGCATCCGGAAACACCATATATTTT
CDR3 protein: CAWSRREIAASGNTIYF

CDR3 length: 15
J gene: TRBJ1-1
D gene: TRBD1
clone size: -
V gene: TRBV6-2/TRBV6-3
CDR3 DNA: TGTGCCAGCAGCCACGCAGGGGGGTTGAACACTGAAGCTTTCTTT
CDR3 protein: CASSHAGGLNTEAFF

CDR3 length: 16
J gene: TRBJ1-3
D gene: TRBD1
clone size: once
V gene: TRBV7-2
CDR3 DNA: TGTGCCAGCAGCCTAAGGACAGGGCTGGGTGGAAACACCATATATTTT
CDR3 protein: CASSLRTGLGGNTIYF

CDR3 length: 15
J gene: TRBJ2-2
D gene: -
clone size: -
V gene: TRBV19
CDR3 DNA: TGTGCCAGTTCTACGGGAACCCAAGGGTCCGGGGAGCTGTTTTTT
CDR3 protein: CASSTGTQGSGELFF